A selection of T cell receptor beta chains follows, all from one sample in a study of post-analysis software for immune sequencing data. TCRdb reprocessed the PCR reads with MiXCR, giving one entry per CDR3 protein. The data contain about 800,000 distinct CDR3 sequences, 25% to 30% of them singletons. The sequenced sample consisted of blood. The receptors come from a girl aged 10 to 17 with multiple sclerosis. Both conserved end residues are part of each CDR3. The order of the fields is D gene, J gene, clone size, V gene, CDR3 protein, CDR3 DNA. A D gene is named only where the DNA matches it firmly. Rows may omit the clone size; those that give it use once, few, many or a size class.

NA | TRBJ2-3 | NA | TRBV20-1 | CRAAGTVDTQYF | TGCAGGGCCGCGGGGACGGTAGATACGCAGTATTTT
NA | TRBJ1-6 | few | TRBV6-6 | CASRTLGTGNSPLHF | TGTGCCAGCAGGACACTCGGGACGGGGAATTCACCCCTCCACTTT
TRBD1 | TRBJ1-5 | once | TRBV4-1 | CASRQGGTVNQPQHF | TGCGCCAGCCGCCAGGGGGGGACAGTCAATCAGCCCCAGCATTTT
TRBD2 | TRBJ2-7 | NA | TRBV3-1 | CASSPLAGGATRPPYEQYF | TGTGCCAGCAGCCCTTTGGCGGGAGGTGCGACCCGTCCTCCTTACGAGCAGTACTTC
NA | TRBJ1-2 | many | TRBV7-2 | CASSLAVGGNYGYTF | TGTGCCAGCAGCTTAGCGGTCGGGGGTAACTATGGCTACACCTTC
NA | TRBJ1-6 | few | TRBV20-1 | CSASPTTTNSPLHF | TGCAGTGCCAGCCCAACAACCACTAATTCACCCCTCCACTTT
NA | TRBJ1-5 | NA | TRBV4-1 | CASSQELRWPQHF | TGCGCCAGCAGCCAAGAGCTGAGGTGGCCCCAGCATTTT
TRBD2 | TRBJ2-7 | NA | TRBV5-4 | CASSGGGLARGNEQYF | TGTGCCAGCAGCGGAGGAGGACTAGCCCGCGGTAACGAGCAGTACTTC
NA | TRBJ2-5 | NA | TRBV28 | CASSSPGANTETQYF | TGTGCCAGCAGTTCCCCGGGGGCCAATACAGAGACCCAGTACTTC
NA | TRBJ2-5 | many | TRBV29-1 | CSVDWETQYF | TGCAGCGTTGACTGGGAGACCCAGTACTTC
TRBD1 | TRBJ1-1 | NA | TRBV7-2 | CASSSGQGAGTEAFF | TGTGCCAGCAGCTCCGGACAGGGAGCTGGCACTGAAGCTTTCTTT
NA | TRBJ2-7 | NA | TRBV29-1 | CSVFIGTPGSEQYF | TGCAGCGTTTTTATTGGGACGCCGGGATCCGAGCAGTACTTC
NA | TRBJ2-3 | few | TRBV9 | CASSVDPGRRTDTQYF | TGTGCCAGCAGCGTAGACCCGGGACGGCGGACAGATACGCAGTATTTT
NA | TRBJ2-4 | few | TRBV20-1 | CSAPPRMNQNIQYF | TGCAGTGCTCCTCCACGGATGAACCAAAACATTCAGTACTTC
NA | TRBJ2-5 | few | TRBV7-9 | CASSFLYGEQETQYF | TGTGCCAGCAGCTTCTTGTATGGGGAACAAGAGACCCAGTACTTC
NA | TRBJ1-2 | NA | TRBV7-9 | CASSSPGQNGYTF | TGTGCCAGCAGCTCCCCTGGACAGAATGGCTACACCTTC
TRBD1 | TRBJ2-7 | NA | TRBV7-8 | CASSSDRRSYEQYF | TGTGCCAGCAGCTCGGACAGGAGGTCCTACGAGCAGTACTTC
TRBD1 | TRBJ2-7 | NA | TRBV12-3/TRBV12-4 | CASTLDRGIEQYF | TGTGCCAGCACCTTAGACAGGGGGATTGAGCAGTACTTC
NA | TRBJ2-3 | NA | TRBV20-1 | CSARLGPGTDTQYF | TGCAGTGCTAGACTAGGTCCAGGGACAGATACGCAGTATTTT
NA | TRBJ2-2 | NA | TRBV6-1 | CASSLGLNTGELFF | TGTGCCAGCAGCCTGGGGCTGAATACCGGGGAGCTGTTTTTT
TRBD1 | TRBJ2-1 | few | TRBV2 | CASHRGAVGSYNEQFF | TGTGCCAGCCACAGGGGGGCGGTGGGCTCCTACAATGAGCAGTTCTTC
TRBD2 | TRBJ2-3 | few | TRBV28 | CASTSSGRHTDTQYF | TGTGCCAGCACCTCTAGCGGGCGACACACAGATACGCAGTATTTT
NA | TRBJ2-3 | few | TRBV10-3 | CAISEWSGTGFPDTQYF | TGTGCCATCAGTGAATGGTCGGGAACGGGGTTCCCAGATACGCAGTATTTT
NA | TRBJ1-2 | NA | TRBV27 | CASSPGGYASYTF | TGTGCCAGCAGCCCCGGCGGCTATGCGAGCTACACCTTC
TRBD1 | TRBJ1-1 | NA | TRBV6-5 | CASSLFRGGTEAFF | TGTGCCAGCAGTTTGTTCAGGGGGGGAACTGAAGCTTTCTTT
TRBD2 | TRBJ2-3 | NA | TRBV4-3 | CASSQASGRTDTQYF | TGCGCCAGCAGCCAAGCTAGCGGGAGGACAGATACGCAGTATTTT
TRBD1 | TRBJ2-5 | many | TRBV11-2 | CASSLDRGGMVETQYF | TGTGCCAGCAGCTTGGACAGGGGAGGTATGGTGGAGACCCAGTACTTC
NA | TRBJ2-2 | few | TRBV29-1 | CSVEERGAGELFF | TGCAGCGTGGAAGAGAGAGGGGCCGGGGAGCTGTTTTTT
TRBD1 | TRBJ1-2 | NA | TRBV6-5 | CASSILGQGGYGYTF | TGTGCCAGCTCGATCTTGGGACAGGGTGGCTATGGCTACACCTTC
NA | TRBJ2-7 | NA | TRBV10-2 | CANSEGHIYEQYF | TGCGCCAACAGTGAGGGACATATCTACGAGCAGTACTTC
TRBD2 | TRBJ2-7 | NA | TRBV7-9 | CASSSGGGISYEQYF | TGTGCCAGCAGCTCGGGAGGGGGAATCTCCTACGAGCAGTACTTC
NA | TRBJ1-1 | NA | TRBV10-3 | CATRQRLDTEAFF | TGTGCCACCCGACAGAGATTGGACACTGAAGCTTTCTTT
NA | TRBJ1-2 | many | TRBV27 | CASGTPYGVRDGYTF | TGTGCCAGCGGTACCCCATATGGGGTCCGAGATGGCTACACCTTC
NA | TRBJ1-5 | NA | TRBV20-1 | CSASMTFSQPQHF | TGCAGTGCTAGTATGACGTTCTCCCAGCCCCAGCATTTT
NA | TRBJ2-7 | few | TRBV10-3 | CACSPASIAYEQYF | TGTGCTTGTAGTCCGGCGTCAATTGCCTACGAGCAGTACTTC
TRBD1 | TRBJ2-6 | NA | TRBV5-1 | CASSWSGTGNSGANVLTF | TGCGCCAGCAGCTGGTCCGGGACAGGGAACTCTGGGGCCAACGTCCTGACTTTC
TRBD2 | TRBJ2-5 | once | TRBV28 | CASSWEGLETQYF | TGTGCCAGCAGTTGGGAGGGGTTGGAGACCCAGTACTTC
NA | TRBJ1-6 | many | TRBV29-1 | CSVAQGLNSPLHF | TGCAGCGTGGCACAGGGCCTCAATTCACCCCTCCACTTT
NA | TRBJ2-5 | NA | TRBV24-1 | CATSDLGQQETQYF | TGTGCCACCAGTGATTTGGGGCAGCAAGAGACCCAGTACTTC
TRBD2 | TRBJ2-1 | few | TRBV4-3 | CASSHGTSGHNEQFF | TGCGCCAGCAGCCACGGGACTAGCGGTCACAATGAGCAGTTCTTC
NA | TRBJ2-1 | NA | TRBV20-1 | CSVERNEQFF | TGCAGTGTGGAGCGGAATGAGCAGTTCTTC
TRBD2 | TRBJ2-7 | NA | TRBV5-6 | CASSSSSGGVYEQYF | TGTGCCAGCAGCTCCTCTAGCGGGGGAGTTTACGAGCAGTACTTC
TRBD1 | TRBJ2-5 | NA | TRBV28 | CASSFPTGRQETQYF | TGTGCCAGCAGTTTCCCGACAGGGCGGCAAGAGACCCAGTACTTC
NA | TRBJ1-2 | NA | TRBV23-1 | CASSPLCQTETYGYTF | TGCGCCAGCAGTCCCCTGTGCCAGACTGAAACTTATGGCTACACCTTC
NA | TRBJ1-2 | few | TRBV20-1 | CSARVNGRRSYGYTF | TGCAGTGCTAGAGTTAACGGCAGGCGGAGCTATGGCTACACCTTC
TRBD2 | TRBJ2-5 | NA | TRBV9 | CASSSSGGTIKETQYF | TGTGCCAGCAGCTCCTCCGGTGGGACTATAAAAGAGACCCAGTACTTC
TRBD2 | TRBJ2-7 | NA | TRBV6-2/TRBV6-3 | CASRPASGTYEQYF | TGTGCCAGCAGGCCAGCTAGCGGGACCTACGAGCAGTACTTC
NA | TRBJ2-6 | few | TRBV5-5 | CASKAGWPGANVLTF | TGTGCCAGCAAGGCAGGGTGGCCTGGGGCCAACGTCCTGACTTTC
TRBD2 | TRBJ2-3 | few | TRBV28 | CASSLSATSGTDTQYF | TGTGCCAGCAGTTTATCCGCGACTAGCGGGACAGATACGCAGTATTTT
NA | TRBJ1-2 | few | TRBV6-1 | CASSEAAGNYGYTF | TGTGCCAGCAGTGAAGCCGCGGGCAACTATGGCTACACCTTC
NA | TRBJ2-5 | many | TRBV29-1 | CSVEAKGRETQYF | TGCAGCGTTGAAGCGAAGGGTCGGGAGACCCAGTACTTC